Presented here are 24 T cell receptor beta chains from one specimen sequenced in a study of T cell repertoires in cytomegalovirus infection. Their antigens are not known. TCRdb redid the calling of the reads with MiXCR, one entry per CDR3 protein. The sample carries some 920,000 distinct CDR3 sequences, 31% recorded once. Sequencing was performed on cultured CD8+ T cells from PBMCs, taken from culture after CMV antigen stimulation. The receptors originated from a human donor in good health (CMV status not recorded). Some clones in this sample may be carry-over from other donors' samples.

The rearrangement uses TRBV29-1 and TRBJ1-1; perhaps TRBD1 as D (5 bases). Germline V gene data show CDR1 as SQVTM and CDR2 as ANQGSEA. V was trimmed by 5 bases and J by 0 bases, leaving 10 bases between them. The CDR3 is 13 amino acids. The CDR3, as DNA: TGCAGCGTTTCCTCGGGGGTGAACACTGAAGCTTTCTTT. Its translation: CSVSSGVNTEAFF.

This clonotype turned up a few times. The chain uses TRBV5-1 and TRBJ2-2; 7 bases line up with TRBD2. Germline V gene data show CDR1 as SGHRS and CDR2 as YFSETQ. There are 16 residues in the CDR3. J gave up 6 bases and V 2 bases, and 10 bases lay outside the gene matches. This chain's CDR3 is CASSFRAGMVPGELFF. The CDR3 DNA is TGCGCCAGCAGCTTTCGAGCGGGGATGGTTCCCGGGGAGCTGTTTTTT. The whole variable domain, filled in from reference TRBV5-1 and TRBJ2-2, reads KAGVTQTPRYLIKTRGQQVTLSCSPISGHRSVSWYQQTPGQGLQFLFEYFSETQRNKGNFPGRFSGRQFSNSRSEMNVSTLELGDSALYLCASSFRAGMVPGELFFGEGSRLTVL.

This chain links TRBV5-6 with TRBJ2-5; D call uncertain. V lost 2 bases and J lost 0, with 14 bases in between. This CDR3 is built from 16 residues. CDR1 is SGHDT and CDR2 is YYEEEE in the germline V gene. The CDR3 DNA reads TGTGCCAGCAGCTTTGACGTTTCTGGGTACCAAGAGACCCAGTACTTC. It yields the protein CASSFDVSGYQETQYF. Supplemented by reference TRBV5-6 and TRBJ2-5, the full variable domain reads DAGVTQSPTHLIKTRGQQVTLRCSPKSGHDTVSWYQQALGQGPQFIFQYYEEEERQRGNFPDRFSGHQFPNYSSELNVNALLLGDSALYLCASSFDVSGYQETQYFGPGTRLLVL.

On this clonotype: At one end, the junction sequence differs from germline, possibly due to a read error. V gene TRBV7-9 combines with J gene TRBJ2-7; 9 nucleotides align to TRBD1. The CDR3 consists of 13 residues. The germline V gene has CDR1 SEHNR and CDR2 FQNEAQ (reference sequence). The DNA of the CDR3 is TGTCCCAGCAGCTTAGGGGACAGGGCCGAGCAGTACTTC. Translating gives CPSSLGDRAEQYF.

The chain links TRBV7-8 to TRBJ2-3, with 8 bases that match TRBD2. Germline CDR1 and CDR2: SGHVS and FQNEAQ. The CDR3 sequence is 15 residues long. V was clipped by 3 bases and J by 3 bases; unmatched bases: 5. This chain's CDR3 is CASSFRGGWTDTQYF. The CDR3 region has the DNA TGTGCCAGCAGCTTTCGGGGGGGGTGGACAGATACGCAGTATTTT.

The chain carries TRBV14 and TRBJ2-7; D gene unclear. Germline V gene lookup returns CDR1 SGHDN and CDR2 FVKESK. CDR3 length equals 13 residues. V was clipped by 4 bases and J by 3 bases, with 10 bases between them. The CDR3, as DNA: TGTGCCAGCAGCCCGCGGACGTTCTACGAGCAGTACTTC. It codes for CASSPRTFYEQYF.

V gene TRBV6-2 or TRBV6-3 combines with J gene TRBJ2-7; the D is unclear. V lost 2 bases to trimming and J lost 3 bases, with 11 bases between them. The CDR3 totals 14 residues. CDR1 and CDR2 (germline): MNHEY, SVGEGT. CDR3 nucleotides: TGTGCCAGCAGTTACATCGGGCCCGGCTACGAGCAGTACGTC. Translating it yields CASSYIGPGYEQYV.

This sequence joins TRBV5-1 and TRBJ2-2; D is ambiguous. V lost 0 bases to trimming and J lost 1 base, with 10 bases between them. The CDR3 is 16 amino acids. Germline values: CDR1 SGHRS, CDR2 YFSETQ. The DNA for the CDR3 is TGCGCCAGCAGCTTGGCTGGCAGGAAGAACACCGGGGAGCTGTTTTTT. Protein product: CASSLAGRKNTGELFF.

CDR3 nucleotides: TGCGCCAGCAGCCAAGGAAATTACAATGAGCAGTTCTTC. It encodes CASSQGNYNEQFF. The chain carries TRBV4-3 and TRBJ2-1, with D unclear. V lost 1 base and J lost 4, with 5 bases in between. This CDR3 region has 13 residues. Germline-derived CDR1 and CDR2 are LGHNA and YSLEER.

This clonotype has more than one count but fewer than ten. The chain recombines TRBV7-9 with TRBJ1-2, with 9 bases lining up with TRBD1. The CDR3 totals 15 residues. Trimming cost V 4 bases and J 6 bases; bases outside gene matches: 9. The germline gives CDR1 SEHNR, CDR2 FQNEAQ (reference sequence). As DNA, the CDR3 is TGTGCCAGCAGCTACGCGACAGGGGGAACGGATGGCTACACCTTC. It translates to CASSYATGGTDGYTF.

CDR3 region: CASSFNVAGAYEQYF. In nucleotides, the CDR3 is TGTGCCAGCAGCTTTAACGTAGCGGGGGCCTACGAGCAGTACTTC. The V and J genes are TRBV5-4 and TRBJ2-7, with 9 positions matching TRBD2. V trimming: 2 bases; J trimming: 2 bases; junction bases outside the gene matches: 5. Germline CDR1 reads SGHNT; CDR2 reads YYREEE (reference sequence). This CDR3 has 15 amino acids.

The chain combines TRBV19 with TRBJ1-1; perhaps TRBD1 as D (5 bases). Germline-derived CDR1 and CDR2 are LNHDA and SQIVND (reference sequence). The CDR3 has 12 residues. Between the trimmed V and J ends, which lost 9 bases and 4 bases, there was a span of 12 bases. This CDR3 reads CASHHGGTEAFF. The CDR3 region has the DNA TGTGCCAGCCACCACGGGGGCACTGAAGCTTTCTTT.

This clonotype was counted only a few times. V usage is TRBV27 and J usage is TRBJ1-1, with D maybe TRBD1 (5 bases). This CDR3 has 14 amino acids. The ends were cut back, 4 bases at V and 4 bases at J, with 13 bases in the middle. CDR1 and CDR2 from the germline V gene are MNHEY and SMNVEV (reference sequence). The DNA for the CDR3 is TGTGCCAGCAGTTACGCACGAGGGGCCACTGAAGCTTTCTTT. It yields the protein CASSYARGATEAFF.

The CDR3 coding sequence is TGTGCCAGCAGTTCCCAAGTTAGGGCGGGGGCCGACACAGATACGCAGTATTTT. Translating it yields CASSSQVRAGADTDTQYF. The chain couples TRBV28 to TRBJ2-3; possible D gene TRBD2, 7 bases. With 4 bases removed from V and 2 bases from J, the gap between germline ends came to 22 bases. CDR1 is MDHEN, CDR2 SYDVKM, per germline. The CDR3 is 18 residues long.

V and J are TRBV12-3 or TRBV12-4 and TRBJ2-1; D is uncertain. V lost 1 base, J lost 6 bases, and 10 bases lay in between. The CDR3 contains 14 residues. CDR3 DNA: TGTGCCAGCAGTTTAGGGGAACCCCCCAATGAGCAGTTCTTC. Encoded protein: CASSLGEPPNEQFF.

The genes are TRBV7-9 and TRBJ1-6; D is perhaps TRBD1 (6 bases). V lost 4 bases, J lost 5 bases, and 12 bases lay in between. The length of the CDR3 is 15 residues. CDR1 is SEHNR, CDR2 FQNEAQ, per germline (reference sequence). CDR3 coding DNA: TGTGCCAGCAGCTCCACAGGGATCAATAATTCACCCCTCCACTTT. Its protein product is CASSSTGINNSPLHF.

This clonotype was picked up one time. This rearrangement joins TRBV20-1 to TRBJ2-5; 11 bases fit TRBD2. The CDR3 has 18 amino acids. With 0 bases clipped from V and 3 bases from J, the junction kept 12 bases outside the gene matches. Germline V lookup: CDR1 DFQATT, CDR2 SNEGSKA (reference sequence). The CDR3 coding sequence is TGCAGTGCTAGAGACCTTATACCACTAGCGGGGGCAAAAGAGACCCAGTACTTC. This translates into CSARDLIPLAGAKETQYF.

This clonotype was seen a few times. The genes are TRBV10-3 and TRBJ1-5; no clear D. CDR1 and CDR2 (germline): ENHRY, SYGVKD. Deletions cut 7 bases from V and 1 base from J, with 11 bases between. This CDR3 comprises 14 residues. The CDR3: CAINGRLSNQPQHF. In nucleotides, the CDR3 is TGTGCCATCAACGGACGCCTAAGCAATCAGCCCCAGCATTTT.

The chain combines TRBV6-1 with TRBJ2-3; D remains ambiguous. CDR1 is MNHNS, CDR2 SASEGT, per germline. The CDR3 covers 14 residues. V shed 1 base and J shed 2 bases, with 7 bases lying between them. The CDR3 sequence: CASSEGGNTDTQYF. In DNA form, the CDR3 reads TGTGCCAGCAGTGAAGGGGGAAACACAGATACGCAGTATTTT.

The V and J genes are TRBV5-5 and TRBJ2-5; 8 positions agree with TRBD1. CDR1 and CDR2 from the germline V gene are SGHKS and YYEKEE (reference sequence). This CDR3 spans 17 amino acids. V lost 0 bases and J lost 5; bases outside the gene matches: 12. The CDR3 sequence: CASSLGPRRRQGETQYF. For the CDR3, the DNA is TGTGCCAGCAGCTTGGGACCACGACGGCGACAGGGGGAGACCCAGTACTTC.

In this sample, this clonotype turned up many times. The chain joins TRBV4-3 to TRBJ2-1; 9 nucleotides match TRBD2. This CDR3 has 17 amino acids. The junction had 9 bases not matched to a gene; V was cut back by 1 base and J by 5 bases. Germline V gene data show CDR1 as LGHNA and CDR2 as YSLEER. The CDR3 nucleotides read TGCGCCAGCAGCCAAGTCGTTAGACTAGCGGATAACAATGAGCAGTTCTTC. This translates into CASSQVVRLADNNEQFF.

The rearrangement uses TRBV28 and TRBJ2-6; a possible D gene is TRBD1 (6 bases). Germline V gene sequence: CDR1 MDHEN, CDR2 SYDVKM. This CDR3 is built from 18 residues. V shed 1 base and J shed 3 bases, with 16 bases lying between them. The CDR3 DNA is TGTGCCAGCAGTTTATACACAGGGAAGGTACTTGGGGCCAACGTCCTGACTTTC. Protein product: CASSLYTGKVLGANVLTF.

The rearrangement links TRBV14 to TRBJ2-3, with TRBD2 matching over 8 bases. This CDR3 spans 17 amino acids. The germline CDR1 and CDR2 sequences are SGHDN and FVKESK. Trimming cost V 1 base and J 2 bases; bases outside gene matches: 8. The CDR3 nucleotides are TGTGCCAGCAGCCAAGGGGCTAGCGGGCGACCCACAGATACGCAGTATTTT. Translating gives CASSQGASGRPTDTQYF.

This clonotype occurred a few times. The CDR3 bases are TGTGCCAGTACCGATTGGAGGGCCCCCAATCAGCCCCAGCATTTT. This encodes CASTDWRAPNQPQHF. The genes are TRBV19 and TRBJ1-5; D unresolved. V was shortened by 7 bases and J by 3 bases, with 16 bases between the two germline ends. Looked up from germline, CDR1 is LNHDA and CDR2 is SQIVND (reference sequence). The CDR3 has 15 amino acids.